What follows is one T cell receptor (beta chain) and its context. The antigen remains undetermined. The data belong to a study of post-analysis software for immune sequencing data. Study-wide background: Multiple sclerosis in the patients followed relapsing-remitting, secondary progressive and progressive-relapsing courses.

V lost 5 bases, J lost 2 bases, and 3 bases stayed unmatched. CDR1 is SGHAT, CDR2 FQNNGV, per germline. The CDR3 totals 15 residues. General study findings and limits: Normalized Chao1 diversity was significantly reduced in patients versus controls. About 5 TRBV segments appeared more often in patients than in controls, and TRBV5-6, TRBV5-1 and TRBV20-1 were among these.

cDNA libraries of TCR beta carried unique molecular identifiers. Input amounts of roughly 0.9 to 10 million T cells were used. These gave approximately 500,000 cDNA molecules, so each molecule approximated one T cell. TCRdb re-called the PCR reads through MiXCR, storing one row per CDR3 protein. The table includes a few hundred thousand distinct CDR3 sequences, approximately 33% detected once. What was sequenced was blood. This sequence originates from a girl between 5 and 17 years old with multiple sclerosis. The V gene is TRBV11-2, the J gene TRBJ2-3, with TRBD2 matching 11 bases. CDR3 protein: CASSQLAGVTDTQYF. The CDR3 bases are TGTGCCAGCAGCCAACTAGCGGGGGTCACAGATACGCAGTATTTT.